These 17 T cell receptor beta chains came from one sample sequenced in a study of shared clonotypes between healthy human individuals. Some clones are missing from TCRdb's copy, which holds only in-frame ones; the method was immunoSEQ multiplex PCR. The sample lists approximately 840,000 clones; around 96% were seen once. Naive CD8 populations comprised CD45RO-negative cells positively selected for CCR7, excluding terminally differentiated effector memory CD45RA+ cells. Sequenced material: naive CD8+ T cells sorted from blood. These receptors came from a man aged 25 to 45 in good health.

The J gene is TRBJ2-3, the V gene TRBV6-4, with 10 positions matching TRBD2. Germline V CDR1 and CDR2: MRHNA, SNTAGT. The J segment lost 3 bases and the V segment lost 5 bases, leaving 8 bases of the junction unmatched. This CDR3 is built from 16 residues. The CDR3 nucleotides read TGTGCCAGCAGTTCCGATAGCGGGAGGAGGACAGATACGCAGTATTTT. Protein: CASSSDSGRRTDTQYF.

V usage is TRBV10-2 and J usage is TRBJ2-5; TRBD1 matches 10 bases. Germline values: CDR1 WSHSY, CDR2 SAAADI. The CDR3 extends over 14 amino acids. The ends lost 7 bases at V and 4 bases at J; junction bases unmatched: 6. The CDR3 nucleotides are TGCGCCAGCATTCCGGGACAGGGGTCAGAGACCCAGTACTTC. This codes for CASIPGQGSETQYF.

In nucleotides, the CDR3 is TGTGCCAGCCTTCAGCTCGTGACAGGGGCGACAGATACGCAGTATTTT. Translating gives CASLQLVTGATDTQYF. The chain recombines TRBV2 with TRBJ2-3; TRBD1 matches 8 bases. This CDR3 is 16 amino acids long. V shed 8 bases, J shed 3 bases, and the junction held 13 bases outside the gene matches. Germline assignment: CDR1 SNHLY and CDR2 FYNNEI.

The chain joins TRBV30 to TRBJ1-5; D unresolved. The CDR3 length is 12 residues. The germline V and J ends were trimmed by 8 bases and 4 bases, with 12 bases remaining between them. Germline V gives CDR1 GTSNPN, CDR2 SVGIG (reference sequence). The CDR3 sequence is CARDEENQPQHF. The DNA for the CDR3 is TGTGCCCGGGATGAAGAGAATCAGCCCCAGCATTTT. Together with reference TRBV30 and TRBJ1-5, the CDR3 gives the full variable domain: SQTIHQWPATLVQPVGSPLSLECTVEGTSNPNLYWYRQAAGRGLQLLFYSVGIGQISSEVPQNLSASRPQDRQFILSSKKLLLSDSGFYLCARDEENQPQHFGDGTRLSIL.

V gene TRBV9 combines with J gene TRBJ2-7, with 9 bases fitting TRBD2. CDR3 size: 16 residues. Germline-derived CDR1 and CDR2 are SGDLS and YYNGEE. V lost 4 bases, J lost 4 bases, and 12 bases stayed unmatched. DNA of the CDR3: TGTGCCAGCAGCCGAGCAGTCGGACTAGCGAGATACGAGCAGTACTTC. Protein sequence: CASSRAVGLARYEQYF. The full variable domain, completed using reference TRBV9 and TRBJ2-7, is DSGVTQTPKHLITATGQRVTLRCSPRSGDLSVYWYQQSLDQGLQFLIQYYNGEERAKGNILERFSAQQFPDLHSELNLSSLELGDSALYFCASSRAVGLARYEQYFGPGTRLTVT.

This CDR3 is CASSQGSGVLEKLFF. The CDR3 nucleotides are TGCGCCAGCAGCCAAGGTAGCGGGGTTCTCGAAAAACTGTTTTTT. V gene TRBV4-3 combines with J gene TRBJ1-4, with D unclear. V lost 1 base, J lost 8 bases, and 14 bases lay in between. CDR1 is LGHNA, CDR2 YSLEER, per germline. This CDR3 has 15 amino acids.

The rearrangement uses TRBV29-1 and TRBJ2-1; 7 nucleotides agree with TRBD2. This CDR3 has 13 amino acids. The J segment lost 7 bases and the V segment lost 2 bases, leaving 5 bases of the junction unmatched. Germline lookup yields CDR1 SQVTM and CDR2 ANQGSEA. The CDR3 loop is CSVEKGGLNEQFF. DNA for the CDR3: TGCAGCGTTGAAAAGGGAGGGCTAAATGAGCAGTTCTTC.

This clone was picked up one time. CDR3 region: CASSLRNTGELFF. CDR3 nucleotide sequence: TGCGCCAGCAGCCTTAGGAACACCGGGGAGCTGTTTTTT. The genes are TRBV5-1 and TRBJ2-2; D gene unclear. The CDR3 extends over 13 amino acids. Trimming cost V 4 bases and J 1 base, with 5 bases left between them. Looked up from germline, CDR1 is SGHRS and CDR2 is YFSETQ.

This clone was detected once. The chain's CDR3 is CASSTQIAGANVLTF. CDR3 coding DNA: TGTGCCAGCAGTACTCAGATAGCTGGGGCCAACGTCCTGACTTTC. The J gene is TRBJ2-6, the V gene TRBV28; D call uncertain. V gave up 5 bases and J gave up 2 bases, with 10 bases separating them. Germline assignment: CDR1 MDHEN and CDR2 SYDVKM. The CDR3 spans 15 residues.

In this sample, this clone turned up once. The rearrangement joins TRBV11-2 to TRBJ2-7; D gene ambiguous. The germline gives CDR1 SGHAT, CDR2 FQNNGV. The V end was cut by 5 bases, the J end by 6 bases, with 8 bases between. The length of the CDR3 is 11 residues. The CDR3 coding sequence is TGTGCCAGCAGCGGAACGGGCGAGCAGTACTTC. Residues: CASSGTGEQYF. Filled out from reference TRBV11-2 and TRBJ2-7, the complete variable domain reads EAGVAQSPRYKIIEKRQSVAFWCNPISGHATLYWYQQILGQGPKLLIQFQNNGVVDDSQLPKDRFSAERLKGVDSTLKIQPAKLEDSAVYLCASSGTGEQYFGPGTRLTVT.

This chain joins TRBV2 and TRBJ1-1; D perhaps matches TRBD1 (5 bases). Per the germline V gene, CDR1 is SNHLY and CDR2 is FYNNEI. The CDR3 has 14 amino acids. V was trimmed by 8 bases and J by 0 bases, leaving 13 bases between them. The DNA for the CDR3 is TGTGCCAGCGGGCAACAGGCCCTGAACACTGAAGCTTTCTTT. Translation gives CASGQQALNTEAFF.

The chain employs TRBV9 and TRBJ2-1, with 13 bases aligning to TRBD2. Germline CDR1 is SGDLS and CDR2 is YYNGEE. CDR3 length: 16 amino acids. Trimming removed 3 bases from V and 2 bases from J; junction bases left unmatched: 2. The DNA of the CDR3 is TGTGCCAGCAGCGGGACTAGCGGGAGAACCTACAATGAGCAGTTCTTC. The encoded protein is CASSGTSGRTYNEQFF.

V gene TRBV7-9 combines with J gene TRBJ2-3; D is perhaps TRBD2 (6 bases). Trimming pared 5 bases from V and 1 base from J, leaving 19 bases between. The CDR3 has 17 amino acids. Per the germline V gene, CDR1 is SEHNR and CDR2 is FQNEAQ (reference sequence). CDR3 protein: CASSPLIGRERTDTQYF. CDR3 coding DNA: TGTGCCAGCAGCCCTCTAATAGGGCGGGAACGCACAGATACGCAGTATTTT.

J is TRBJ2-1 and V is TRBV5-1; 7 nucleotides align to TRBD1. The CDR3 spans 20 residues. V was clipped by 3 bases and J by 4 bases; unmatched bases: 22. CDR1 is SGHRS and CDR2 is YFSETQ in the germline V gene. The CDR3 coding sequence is TGCGCCAGCAGCTCAATTACAGGGGTGGGGCCCGCCGGAACGTACAATGAGCAGTTCTTC. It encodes CASSSITGVGPAGTYNEQFF.

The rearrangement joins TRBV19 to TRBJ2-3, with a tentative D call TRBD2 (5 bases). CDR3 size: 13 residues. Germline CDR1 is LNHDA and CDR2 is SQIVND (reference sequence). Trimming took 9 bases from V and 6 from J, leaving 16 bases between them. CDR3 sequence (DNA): TGTGCCAGCAGGACTCTTTTAGGTGATACGCAGTATTTT. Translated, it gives CASRTLLGDTQYF.

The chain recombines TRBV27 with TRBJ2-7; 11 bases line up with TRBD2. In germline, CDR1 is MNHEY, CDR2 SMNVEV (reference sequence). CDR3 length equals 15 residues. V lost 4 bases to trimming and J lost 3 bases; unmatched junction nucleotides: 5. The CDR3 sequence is CASSYGTSGFYEQYF. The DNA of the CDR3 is TGTGCCAGCAGTTATGGGACTAGCGGTTTCTACGAGCAGTACTTC.

For the CDR3, the DNA is TGTGCCAGCAGCGTACTAGAGGGGCGGGAGGTTGACGAGCAGTACTTC. Its translation: CASSVLEGREVDEQYF. The chain has TRBV9 and TRBJ2-7, with TRBD2 matching over 8 bases. CDR3 length: 16 residues. V lost 1 base and J lost 5; bases outside the gene matches: 11. CDR1 SGDLS and CDR2 YYNGEE come from the germline V gene.